Given below is one TCR beta chain in context. Antigen specificity is unknown. The data stem from a study of cytomegalovirus exposure and HLA in healthy donors. V lost 0 bases and J lost 3; bases outside the gene matches: 9. This CDR3 is 17 amino acids long. CDR1 is WNHNN and CDR2 is SYGVQD in the germline V gene (reference sequence). General observations from the study: Sequencing depth across donors, presence/absence analyses assumed, was roughly uniform.

This PCR relied on a set of 60 Vbeta primers and 13 Jbeta primers. Sequencing was performed with immunoSEQ multiplex PCR; in TCRdb, only in-frame clones are kept and a portion is missing. The sample yields about 160,000 clones, 70% to 80% seen once. Sequencing was performed on PBMCs. This rearrangement joins TRBV10-1 to TRBJ2-3; 7 bases are a match to TRBD2. The source of this sequence is a middle-aged man in good health and CMV-seronegative. The CDR3 nucleotides are TGCGCCAGCAGTGAGTCTCTAGGAGGCGGGGGTACAGATACGCAGTATTTT. It yields the protein CASSESLGGGGTDTQYF.